These T cell receptor beta chains were read from a single sample in a study of siplizumab effects on memory and regulatory T cells. Here immunoSEQ multiplex PCR was the method, and the copy in TCRdb shows in-frame clones only, minus some. Of about 100,000 clones listed, roughly 94% were seen once; the top ten hold about 1.5%. The sequenced sample was non-Treg CD4+ T cells sorted from blood. The receptors derive from a human donor in good health. Both conserved end residues are part of each CDR3. Each record gives: D gene, clone size, J gene, V gene, CDR3 length, CDR3 DNA, CDR3 protein. A D gene is named only where the DNA matches it firmly. Rows may omit the clone size; those that give it use once, few, many or a size class.

TRBD1	once	TRBJ2-2	TRBV2	15	TGTGCCAGCAGTAGCGACAGGGGGCTCACCGGGGAGCTGTTTTTT	CASSSDRGLTGELFF
.	.	TRBJ2-3	TRBV5-1	14	TGCGCCAGCAGCCCCGGGGAGGCCGGGAATACGCAGTATTTT	CASSPGEAGNTQYF
.	.	TRBJ2-1	TRBV30	11	TGTGCCTGCACCATAAGGACCCAGGGTTTCTTC	CACTIRTQGFF
TRBD1	.	TRBJ2-1	TRBV28	15	TGTGCCAGCAGTTTTAACGGACAGGACGCCAATGAGCAGTTCTTC	CASSFNGQDANEQFF
TRBD1	.	TRBJ1-1	TRBV7-9	18	TGTGCCAGCAGCTTAAGTGGCAGGGGACAGAACATGAACACTGAAGCTTTCTTT	CASSLSGRGQNMNTEAFF
TRBD1	.	TRBJ2-7	TRBV7-3	13	TGTGCCAGCAGCGCCGGGACAGCCTACGAGCAGTACTTC	CASSAGTAYEQYF
TRBD1	.	TRBJ1-4	TRBV30	14	TGTGCCTTATCGGACAGGGCCCTTAGTGAAAAACTGTTTTTT	CALSDRALSEKLFF
.	.	TRBJ2-7	TRBV4-2	16	TGTGCCAGCAGCCCGCGAGAGGGCTATAGCTCCTACGAGCAGTACTTC	CASSPREGYSSYEQYF
.	.	TRBJ2-7	TRBV28	13	TGTGCCAGCAGTTTCCCTCGGGGATTCAAGCAGTACTTC	CASSFPRGFKQYF
.	.	TRBJ1-1	TRBV6-1	14	TGTGCCAGCAGTGAATTAGGGGTAGGGACTGAAGCTTTCTTT	CASSELGVGTEAFF
.	.	TRBJ1-5	TRBV5-8	15	TGTGCCAGCAGCTTGGGGGACCATAGCAATCAGCCCCAGCATTTT	CASSLGDHSNQPQHF
.	.	TRBJ2-3	TRBV27	16	TGTGCCAGCAGTTACTTCCAGAGAGGCTTGGGAGATACGCAGTATTTT	CASSYFQRGLGDTQYF
.	.	TRBJ1-1	TRBV12-1	16	TGTGCCAGCAGCGAGACTCACGGGCGGCGTGCCACTGAAGCTTTCTTT	CASSETHGRRATEAFF
.	.	TRBJ1-2	TRBV28	12	TGTGCCAGCAGTCTAACGGATTATGGCTACACCTTC	CASSLTDYGYTF
TRBD1	.	TRBJ2-5	TRBV9	15	TGTGCCAGCAGCCCGGGGACAGGGAGGGGTGAGACCCAGTACTTC	CASSPGTGRGETQYF
.	.	TRBJ1-4	TRBV15	15	TGTGCCACCAGTCTTCCCACAGGAGGTAATGAAAAACTGTTTTTT	CATSLPTGGNEKLFF
TRBD2	.	TRBJ2-7	TRBV14	15	TGTGCCAGCAGCCAAGAATTAGCGGGGGCCTACGAGCAGTACTTC	CASSQELAGAYEQYF
.	.	TRBJ2-2	TRBV19	14	TGTGCCAGTAGTATGCAGGGTAGAACCGGGGAGCTGTTTTTT	CASSMQGRTGELFF
.	.	TRBJ2-1	TRBV29-1	13	TGCAGCGTGAGACTAGAAATATACAATGAGCAGTTCTTC	CSVRLEIYNEQFF
.	.	TRBJ2-7	TRBV29-1	14	TGCAGCGTTGAAGATGCATATAGGGGCTACGAGCAGTACTTC	CSVEDAYRGYEQYF
TRBD2	.	TRBJ2-1	TRBV6-1	14	TGTGCCAGCGCGAGCGGGAGGGGCCTCGATGAGCAGTTCTTC	CASASGRGLDEQFF
.	.	TRBJ1-4	TRBV28	13	TGTGCCAGCAGTTTGCGAGGATATGAAAAACTGTTTTTT	CASSLRGYEKLFF
.	.	TRBJ2-7	TRBV11-2	13	TGTGCCAGCAGCTTAGTCACCGTCTACGAGCAGTACTTC	CASSLVTVYEQYF
.	once	TRBJ2-1	TRBV19	15	TGTGCCAGTAGTATAGATCAGGGTTCCTACAATGAGCAGTTCTTC	CASSIDQGSYNEQFF
TRBD1	.	TRBJ1-1	TRBV6-1	11	TGTGCCAGCAGGAACAGGGGAGAAGCTTTCTTT	CASRNRGEAFF
.	.	TRBJ2-1	TRBV29-1	13	TGCAGCGCCGGGACAGCGCGGGGGTGGGAGCAGTTCTTC	CSAGTARGWEQFF
.	.	TRBJ2-2	TRBV10-1	16	TGCGCCAGCAGTGAGATTGCGGGATCTGGATCCGGGGAGCTGTTTTTT	CASSEIAGSGSGELFF
.	.	TRBJ2-7	TRBV2	14	TGTGCCAGCAGTCCCGGTACAGGGTACCACGAGCAGTACTTC	CASSPGTGYHEQYF
.	.	TRBJ2-7	TRBV27	15	TGTGCCAGCAGTTTGTTTCAGGGGCAGGCTGGCGAGCAGTACTTC	CASSLFQGQAGEQYF
.	.	TRBJ2-5	TRBV5-6	15	TGTGCCAGCAGCCCCTATCTATCACAGAGGGAGACCCAGTACTTC	CASSPYLSQRETQYF
.	.	TRBJ2-2	TRBV28	10	TGTGCCAGCAGGTCCGGGGAGCTGTTTTTT	CASRSGELFF
.	once	TRBJ2-7	TRBV4-2	15	TGTGCCAGCAGCCAACCACTAGCTGCCCCCTACGAGCAGTACTTC	CASSQPLAAPYEQYF
.	.	TRBJ1-5	TRBV19	16	TGTGCCAGTAGTGCCAACACAGGGAATAGCAATCAGCCCCAGCATTTT	CASSANTGNSNQPQHF
.	.	TRBJ1-1	TRBV28	14	TGTGCCAGCAGTAATGGGGCAGTGAACACTGAAGCTTTCTTT	CASSNGAVNTEAFF
.	.	TRBJ2-7	TRBV28	15	TGTGCCAGCAGTTTTCAGGGGAGAACATCTTACGAGCAGTACTTC	CASSFQGRTSYEQYF
.	.	TRBJ2-5	TRBV6-1	16	TGTGCCAGCAGTGCTGGTCAGGGGATAGGACAAGAGACCCAGTACTTC	CASSAGQGIGQETQYF
TRBD1	.	TRBJ2-7	TRBV15	14	TGTGCCACCAGCGGAAGGACAGGGCTGGGCGAGCAGTACTTC	CATSGRTGLGEQYF
TRBD1	.	TRBJ1-5	TRBV5-3	17	TGTGCCAGAAGCTTGGGGATTTGGGGACAGGGAGATCAGCCCCAGCATTTT	CARSLGIWGQGDQPQHF
TRBD2	.	TRBJ2-1	TRBV5-1	16	TGCGCCAGCAGCTTAGTAGCGGGAGGGCCGCGGAATGAGCAGTTCTTC	CASSLVAGGPRNEQFF
TRBD2	.	TRBJ2-7	TRBV5-1	15	TGCGCCAGCAGCAAGGGTAGCGGGAGGGCCTACGAGCAGTACTTC	CASSKGSGRAYEQYF